Detailed here is one TCR beta chain. These data originate in a study of cytomegalovirus exposure and HLA in healthy donors. The PCR employed 60 Vbeta primers together with 13 Jbeta primers. Here immunoSEQ multiplex PCR was the method, and the copy in TCRdb shows in-frame clones only, minus some. The table has over 150,000 clones, more than 75% seen once. The source material was PBMCs. The clonotype comes from a girl less than two years old in good health and CMV-seronegative.

CDR3 bases: TGCGCCAGCAGCCTGTTTCTGGGAGGGCAGCCCCAGCATTTT. This codes for CASSLFLGGQPQHF. This chain uses TRBV4-1 with TRBJ1-5; D gene uncertain. There are 14 residues in the CDR3. Germline V gene lookup returns CDR1 MGHRA and CDR2 YSYEKL. Trimming took off 4 bases at V and 7 bases at J, with 14 bases between the two ends.